This entry lists 25 T cell receptor beta chains sequenced from one sample in a study of human T cells and chemical hapten exposure. As to time point: patch test 1, 2 weeks after DPC sensitization. The treatment is: therapeutic diphenylcyclopropenone sensitization with weekly scalp DPC. A single record per CDR3 protein comes from TCRdb applying MiXCR to the RACE reads. The sample has some 50,000 distinct CDR3 sequences, about a tenth seen once; the top ten hold more than 10%. The sample was whole blood, taken in connection with sensitization to the hapten diphenylcyclopropenone (DPC). These receptor sequences come from a woman in her thirties or forties with alopecia areata. Some clones in this sample may be carry-over from other donors' samples.

This clonotype was seen at least ten times. V gene TRBV7-9 combines with J gene TRBJ1-5; perhaps TRBD1 as D (5 bases). This CDR3 region has 17 residues. V gave up 0 bases and J gave up 7 bases, with 19 bases separating them. From germline, CDR1 is SEHNR and CDR2 FQNEAQ (reference sequence). CDR3 in amino acids: CASSLALDAGEGQPQHF. The CDR3, as DNA: TGTGCCAGCAGCTTAGCCCTAGACGCGGGGGAAGGCCAGCCCCAGCATTTT.

This clonotype was detected ten times or more. The chain recombines TRBV11-2 with TRBJ2-3; no reliable D call. Trimming removed 5 bases at V and 4 bases at J, with 16 bases between. The germline gives CDR1 SGHAT, CDR2 FQNNGV. The length of the CDR3 is 15 residues. The CDR3 DNA reads TGTGCCAGCAGCGCGAATCCTGGCATCGCAGATACGCAGTATTTT. This gives the protein CASSANPGIADTQYF. Supplemented by reference TRBV11-2 and TRBJ2-3, the full variable domain reads EAGVAQSPRYKIIEKRQSVAFWCNPISGHATLYWYQQILGQGPKLLIQFQNNGVVDDSQLPKDRFSAERLKGVDSTLKIQPAKLEDSAVYLCASSANPGIADTQYFGPGTRLTVL.

This chain links TRBV7-6 with TRBJ2-2, with a weak D call TRBD2 (7 bases). Germline V gene data show CDR1 as SGHVS and CDR2 as FNYEAQ. This CDR3 has 16 amino acids. Deletions cut 7 bases from V and 4 bases from J, with 19 bases between. The CDR3 nucleotides are TGTGCCAGCACCACTCCCTTAGGGGGGGCCACCGGGGAGCTGTTTTTT. Translated: CASTTPLGGATGELFF.

The CDR3, as DNA: TGTGCCAGTAGTATAAGTAGAGGTGATTCACCCCTCCACTTT. It encodes CASSISRGDSPLHF. This chain links TRBV19 with TRBJ1-6; D call uncertain. The CDR3 is 14 amino acids. Looked up from germline, CDR1 is LNHDA and CDR2 is SQIVND (reference sequence). Between the trimmed V and J ends, which lost 2 bases and 8 bases, there was a span of 10 bases. The full variable domain, rest sourced from reference TRBV19 and TRBJ1-6, is DGGITQSPKYLFRKEGQNVTLSCEQNLNHDAMYWYRQDPGQGLRLIYYSQIVNDFQKGDIAEGYSVSREKKESFPLTVTSAQKNPTAFYLCASSISRGDSPLHFGNGTRLTVT.

The V and J genes are TRBV5-1 and TRBJ2-2; the D is unclear. V lost 5 bases, J lost 4 bases, and 12 bases lay in between. CDR1 and CDR2 from the germline V gene are SGHRS and YFSETQ. The CDR3 length is 14 residues. This CDR3 reads CASSYTPATGELFF. The CDR3 nucleotides read TGCGCCAGCAGTTATACACCCGCCACCGGGGAGCTGTTTTTT.

The sample holds many counts of this clonotype. The chain uses TRBV27 and TRBJ2-3, with D possibly matching TRBD2 (6 bases). Trimming removed 7 bases at V and 6 bases at J, with 20 bases between. CDR3 length: 15 residues. Per germline, CDR1 MNHEY and CDR2 SMNVEV (reference sequence). The CDR3 loop reads CASKPGVVGVDTQYF. CDR3 sequence (DNA): TGTGCCAGCAAGCCGGGAGTTGTGGGGGTGGATACGCAGTATTTT.

In its sample, this clonotype was seen many times. The V and J genes are TRBV11-3 and TRBJ2-3, with a possible D match to TRBD2 (6 bases). V lost 4 bases and J lost 4, with 12 bases in between. The CDR3 has 14 amino acids. The germline gives CDR1 SGHNT, CDR2 YENEEA. Here the CDR3 DNA reads TGTGCCAGCAGCTCGCGGGACTTCGCAGATACGCAGTATTTT. It is translated as CASSSRDFADTQYF.

This chain links TRBV6-5 with TRBJ1-1; D remains unclear. Trimming removed 2 bases at V and 5 bases at J, with 9 bases between. CDR1 and CDR2 from the germline V gene are MNHEY and SVGAGI. The CDR3 contains 13 residues. This chain's CDR3 is CASSYGEWTEAFF. For the CDR3, the DNA is TGTGCCAGCAGTTACGGTGAGTGGACTGAAGCTTTCTTT.

This clonotype turned up a few times. This chain joins TRBV3-1 and TRBJ2-5; D is uncertain. Germline V CDR1 and CDR2: LGHDT, YNNKEL (reference sequence). Trimming took off 1 base at V and 1 base at J, with 4 bases between the two ends. The CDR3 spans 13 residues. CDR3 protein: CASSQGSQETQYF. CDR3 nucleotide sequence: TGTGCCAGCAGCCAAGGCAGCCAAGAGACCCAGTACTTC.

This clonotype was counted a single time. Just one base apart from a much larger clone, this may be a read error. CDR3 loop: CVSSVAGGLSDIQYF. The DNA of the CDR3 is TGTGTCAGCAGCGTAGCTGGGGGCTTATCGGACATTCAGTACTTC. This chain connects TRBV9 to TRBJ2-4; tentatively, D is TRBD1 (6 bases). The CDR3 is 15 amino acids. CDR1 and CDR2 (germline): SGDLS, YYNGEE.

The rearrangement joins TRBV15 to TRBJ2-6; D unresolved. The germline gives CDR1 LNHNV, CDR2 YYDKDF (reference sequence). The CDR3 consists of 16 residues. Between the trimmed V and J ends, which lost 0 bases and 2 bases, there was a span of 8 bases. The CDR3 DNA sequence: TGTGCCACCAGCAGAGATAATCCGGCTGGGGCCAACGTCCTGACTTTC. Residues: CATSRDNPAGANVLTF.

The chain has TRBV5-8 and TRBJ2-3, with a possible D match to TRBD1 (6 bases). The CDR3 length is 14 residues. Trimming removed 3 bases at V and 2 bases at J, with 10 bases between. CDR1 is SGHTS and CDR2 is YDEGEE in the germline V gene. CDR3 DNA: TGTGCCAGCAGCTCAATGGGACACACAGATACGCAGTATTTT. This sequence encodes CASSSMGHTDTQYF.

The sample holds many counts of this clonotype. The V call is TRBV18, the J call TRBJ1-6; TRBD1 might be the D (5 bases). Germline V lookup: CDR1 KGHSH, CDR2 LQKENI. The V gene lost 2 bases and the J gene lost 9 bases, with 20 bases spanning the gap. The CDR3 is made up of 17 amino acids. CDR3 loop: CASSPGLGTVDGSPLHF. For the CDR3, the DNA is TGTGCCAGCTCACCAGGTTTGGGGACTGTAGACGGTTCACCCCTCCACTTT.

This clonotype occurred many times. The chain employs TRBV6-1 and TRBJ2-7; 9 nucleotides agree with TRBD2. Germline trimming cut 3 bases from V and 2 bases from J; bases unmatched to any gene: 5. The germline V gene encodes CDR1 MNHNS and CDR2 SASEGT. The CDR3 sequence is 15 residues long. CDR3 residues: CASSDDASGAYEQYF. CDR3 DNA sequence: TGTGCCAGCAGTGACGACGCTAGCGGGGCCTACGAGCAGTACTTC.

The chain is built from TRBV29-1 and TRBJ1-1; 9 bases line up with TRBD1. The V and J ends lost 7 bases and 5 bases, in that order; junction bases with no gene match: 5. Germline CDR1 reads SQVTM; CDR2 reads ANQGSEA. The CDR3 spans 12 residues. This CDR3 is CSGTGEGTEAFF. The CDR3 DNA follows: TGCAGCGGGACAGGGGAGGGTACTGAAGCTTTCTTT. The complete variable domain, with remaining parts taken from reference TRBV29-1 and TRBJ1-1, reads SAVISQKPSRDICQRGTSLTIQCQVDSQVTMMFWYRQQPGQSLTLIATANQGSEATYESGFVIDKFPISRPNLTFSTLTVSNMSPEDSSIYLCSGTGEGTEAFFGQGTRLTVV.

The chain has TRBV28 and TRBJ2-7; TRBD1 matches at 9 bases. With 1 base clipped from V and 3 bases from J, the junction kept 10 bases outside the gene matches. This CDR3 contains 17 residues. CDR1 and CDR2 from the germline V gene are MDHEN and SYDVKM. Here the CDR3 DNA reads TGTGCCAGCAGTTTATTCTTGACAGGGGGGATCTTCTACGAGCAGTACTTC. Encoded protein: CASSLFLTGGIFYEQYF.

This clonotype was found many times. V and J are TRBV7-2 and TRBJ2-7; D is unclear. The CDR3 runs to 14 residues. Per the germline V gene, CDR1 is SGHTA and CDR2 is FQGNSA. V lost 5 bases, J lost 2 bases, and 13 bases lay in between. The CDR3: CASSETHQAYEQYF. The DNA for the CDR3 is TGTGCCAGCAGCGAGACACACCAAGCCTACGAGCAGTACTTC.

The V gene is TRBV7-2, the J gene TRBJ1-1, with D uncertain. The CDR3 extends over 14 amino acids. Trimming cost V 3 bases and J 0 bases, with 8 bases left between them. Germline V gene sequence: CDR1 SGHTA, CDR2 FQGNSA. The CDR3 loop reads CASSFVVMNTEAFF. Here the CDR3 DNA reads TGTGCCAGCAGCTTTGTCGTAATGAACACTGAAGCTTTCTTT.

This clonotype came up many times. The rearrangement links TRBV4-1 to TRBJ2-3; a weak D match, TRBD1 (5 bases). The CDR3 covers 17 residues. Germline V gene data show CDR1 as MGHRA and CDR2 as YSYEKL. V dropped 4 bases and J dropped 1 base, with 18 bases sitting between them. The CDR3 DNA reads TGCGCCAGCAGCCTTGCCGGTGGGGCCGAGGGCACAGATACGCAGTATTTT. Encoded protein: CASSLAGGAEGTDTQYF.

This clonotype came up a few times. The rearrangement uses TRBV4-3 and TRBJ2-7, with D possibly matching TRBD1 (6 bases). The germline CDR1 and CDR2 sequences are LGHNA and YSLEER. The CDR3 runs 15 residues. V lost 4 bases and J 6 bases, leaving 19 bases between the germline ends. The CDR3 bases are TGCGCCAGCAGCCGAGATTGGGCAGGGGTCACCGAGCAGTACTTC. Its protein is CASSRDWAGVTEQYF.

CDR3 protein: CASGLTSGDNSPLHF. The CDR3 DNA sequence: TGTGCTAGTGGTTTGACGTCAGGGGATAATTCACCCCTCCACTTT. The chain combines TRBV12-5 with TRBJ1-6, with TRBD1 as a possible D gene (6 bases). The CDR3 totals 15 residues. V lost 2 bases and J 5 bases, leaving 10 bases between the germline ends. CDR1 is LGHNT and CDR2 is FRNRAP in the germline V gene. Full variable domain (outside the CDR3, taken from reference TRBV12-5 and TRBJ1-6): DARVTQTPRHKVTEMGQEVTMRCQPILGHNTVFWYRQTMMQGLELLAYFRNRAPLDDSGMPKDRFSAEMPDATLATLKIQPSEPRDSAVYFCASGLTSGDNSPLHFGNGTRLTVT.

Details on this clonotype: A much larger clone differs by one base, so this may be a read error. The J gene is TRBJ2-1, the V gene TRBV6-4; no definite D call. The length of the CDR3 is 15 residues. CDR1 and CDR2 from the germline V gene are MRHNA and SNTAGT. The DNA of the CDR3 is TGTGCCAGCAGTGAGAGCTTAGGCTCCTACGATGAGCAGTTCTTC. It encodes CASSESLGSYDEQFF.

This clonotype was picked up a small number of times. The chain has TRBV7-6 and TRBJ1-6; no clear D gene. The CDR3 extends over 13 amino acids. Trimming removed 4 bases at V and 8 bases at J, with 9 bases between. Germline V lookup: CDR1 SGHVS, CDR2 FNYEAQ. The CDR3 region is CASSYVSDSPLHF. The CDR3 DNA reads as TGTGCCAGCAGCTACGTCTCGGATTCACCCCTCCACTTT. The full variable domain, completed using reference TRBV7-6 and TRBJ1-6, is GAGVSQSPRYKVTKRGQDVALRCDPISGHVSLYWYRQALGQGPEFLTYFNYEAQQDKSGLPNDRFSAERPEGSISTLTIQRTEQRDSAMYRCASSYVSDSPLHFGNGTRLTVT.

This clonotype was seen repeatedly, ten times or more. This chain connects TRBV13 to TRBJ2-7; D is possibly TRBD2 (6 bases). Germline CDR1 is PRHDT and CDR2 is FYEKMQ (reference sequence). V was cut by 5 bases and J by 1 base, with 9 bases left in between. This CDR3 comprises 13 residues. DNA of the CDR3: TGTGCCAGCAGCGGTAGCGGATCCTACGAGCAGTACTTC. Amino acids: CASSGSGSYEQYF.

The chain recombines TRBV19 with TRBJ1-5; D gene unclear. With 6 bases removed from V and 0 bases from J, the gap between germline ends came to 6 bases. CDR3 length: 13 residues. The germline V gene encodes CDR1 LNHDA and CDR2 SQIVND (reference sequence). CDR3 loop: CASREVSNQPQHF. The CDR3 DNA follows: TGTGCCAGTAGAGAGGTTAGCAATCAGCCCCAGCATTTT.